This T cell receptor (beta chain) was sequenced in a study of vaccination and CD4 T cells after COVID-19. Study in general: Two doses of either BNT162b2 or mRNA-1273 vaccine were given to participants.

The CDR3 length is 15 residues. Trimming took off 4 bases at V and 6 bases at J, with 18 bases between the two ends. Germline loops: CDR1 SGHAT, CDR2 FQNNGV. Noted treatment: roughly ten-day PBMC culture with coronavirus spike peptide pools or control peptides (ViraFEST assay). For this clonotype: What it recognizes is unknown.

Oncomine TCR Beta short-read sequencing was applied to DNA from cultured CD4+ T cells. TCRdb recomputed calls from the PCR reads with MiXCR, one row per CDR3 protein. The sample has about 15,000 distinct CDR3 sequences, about three quarters seen once. The V and J genes are TRBV11-2 and TRBJ1-1, with D maybe TRBD1 (6 bases). The TCR comes from a human donor who had recovered from COVID-19. The sequenced sample consisted of CD4+ T cells from blood, cultured in vitro. The CDR3 region has the DNA TGTGCCAGCAGCTCCGCAGGGGTTCAACGGGCTGAAGCTTTCTTT. Translated, it gives CASSSAGVQRAEAFF.